What follows are 19 T cell receptor beta chains derived from one specimen sequenced in a study of monozygotic twins with inflammatory bowel disease. One entry per CDR3 protein, without DNA, is what TCRdb gives after re-calling the 5' RACE reads. This sample contains approximately 400,000 distinct CDR3 sequences. Sample: blood. Receptors were obtained from a human donor with ulcerative colitis or Crohn's disease, or a healthy co-twin of an affected twin (not recorded which).

V usage is TRBV18 and J usage is TRBJ2-3; the D call from TCRdb, TRBD2, cannot be confirmed without DNA. CDR3 length equals 15 residues. Germline V lookup: CDR1 KGHSH, CDR2 LQKENI. This CDR3 reads CASSRLAAFTDTQYF.

The rearrangement joins TRBV6-4 to TRBJ1-1. CDR1 and CDR2 (germline): MRHNA, SNTAGT. The CDR3 length is 17 residues. The CDR3 sequence: CASSDSSQGRGNTEAFF.

The genes are TRBV6-2 or TRBV6-3 and TRBJ2-7. This CDR3 is 16 amino acids long. Germline CDR1 reads MNHEY; CDR2 reads SVGEGT. CDR3 loop: CATREVIRTGPYEQYF.

The rearrangement uses TRBV7-9 and TRBJ2-1; TCRdb's D call, TRBD1, is unchecked because there is no DNA. The germline V gene encodes CDR1 SEHNR and CDR2 FQNEAQ (reference sequence). This CDR3 has 13 amino acids. CDR3 loop: CASMEGAYNEQFF.

V gene TRBV6-5 combines with J gene TRBJ2-1; TCRdb reports TRBD1, a call that lacks DNA to check it against. Germline-derived CDR1 and CDR2 are MNHEY and SVGAGI. The CDR3 is 17 residues long. CDR3 sequence reads: CASSYSTGQVYSDEQFF.

The chain uses TRBV18 and TRBJ2-1; TCRdb's assignment of TRBD1 cannot be checked, as there is no DNA. CDR3 length: 14 residues. The germline gives CDR1 KGHSH, CDR2 LQKENI. This CDR3 is CASSPEGGLNEQFF.

The V gene is TRBV7-8, the J gene TRBJ2-1; the D call of TRBD2 rests on TCRdb alone, since no DNA is present to check it. This CDR3 is 19 amino acids long. The germline V gene has CDR1 SGHVS and CDR2 FQNEAQ. The CDR3 region is CASSFPRTSGGAVYNEQFF.

This sequence joins TRBV6-1 and TRBJ2-3; TCRdb returns TRBD2, unconfirmable since there is no DNA. Germline CDR1 and CDR2: MNHNS and SASEGT. CDR3 length equals 16 residues. CDR3 loop: CASSPFRGGGTDTQYF.

J is TRBJ1-5 and V is TRBV12-3 or TRBV12-4; TCRdb's assignment of TRBD1 cannot be checked, as there is no DNA. This CDR3 is built from 17 residues. The CDR3 spells CASRPGTGSNSNQPQHF.

The CDR3 loop reads CASRPDLPSGNTIYF. V gene TRBV6-1 combines with J gene TRBJ1-3. The CDR3 sequence is 15 residues long. Germline lookup yields CDR1 MNHNS and CDR2 SASEGT.

The chain joins TRBV18 to TRBJ2-3; with no DNA, the TCRdb D assignment of TRBD2 cannot be verified. Germline CDR1 and CDR2: KGHSH and LQKENI. CDR3 length equals 16 residues. The CDR3 loop is CASSPTEASYTDTQYF.

The rearrangement uses TRBV7-2 and TRBJ1-5; TCRdb gives TRBD1 as the D gene, but with no DNA this cannot be confirmed. This CDR3 has 13 amino acids. Germline loops: CDR1 SGHTA, CDR2 FQGNSA. This chain's CDR3 is CASRATPDQPQHF.

The V and J genes are TRBV20-1 and TRBJ2-3. The CDR3 is 13 residues long. Germline CDR1 DFQATT, CDR2 SNEGSKA (reference sequence). The CDR3 is CSASPRITDTQYF.

This chain connects TRBV9 to TRBJ2-5; TCRdb's D call, TRBD2, is unchecked because there is no DNA. Germline V CDR1 and CDR2: SGDLS, YYNGEE. The CDR3 contains 16 residues. CDR3 sequence: CASSVGQAGGRETQYF.

The chain is built from TRBV12-3 or TRBV12-4 and TRBJ2-2; TCRdb proposes TRBD1, but this gene call is untestable without DNA. CDR3 length: 16 amino acids. The CDR3 sequence: CASSSGGTGVTGELFF.

CDR3 amino acids: CASATGTSNQPQHF. The chain joins TRBV19 to TRBJ1-5; TCRdb designates TRBD1, a call that cannot be tested without DNA. CDR1 is LNHDA and CDR2 is SQIVND in the germline V gene (reference sequence). The CDR3 loop spans 14 amino acids.

This chain uses TRBV19 with TRBJ1-5. CDR3 length: 15 amino acids. Germline CDR1 reads LNHDA; CDR2 reads SQIVND (reference sequence). This CDR3 reads CASSLTSGSNQPQHF.

The chain has TRBV4-1 and TRBJ2-7; TCRdb reports TRBD1, a call that lacks DNA to check it against. The germline V gene encodes CDR1 MGHRA and CDR2 YSYEKL. The CDR3 totals 14 residues. CDR3 residues: CASSQDRWSGEQYF.

The chain has TRBV4-3 and TRBJ2-3; TCRdb's D call of TRBD2 is untestable without DNA. There are 18 residues in the CDR3. The germline CDR1 and CDR2 sequences are LGHNA and YSLEER. CDR3 sequence: CASSQDQGGGAFTDTQYF.